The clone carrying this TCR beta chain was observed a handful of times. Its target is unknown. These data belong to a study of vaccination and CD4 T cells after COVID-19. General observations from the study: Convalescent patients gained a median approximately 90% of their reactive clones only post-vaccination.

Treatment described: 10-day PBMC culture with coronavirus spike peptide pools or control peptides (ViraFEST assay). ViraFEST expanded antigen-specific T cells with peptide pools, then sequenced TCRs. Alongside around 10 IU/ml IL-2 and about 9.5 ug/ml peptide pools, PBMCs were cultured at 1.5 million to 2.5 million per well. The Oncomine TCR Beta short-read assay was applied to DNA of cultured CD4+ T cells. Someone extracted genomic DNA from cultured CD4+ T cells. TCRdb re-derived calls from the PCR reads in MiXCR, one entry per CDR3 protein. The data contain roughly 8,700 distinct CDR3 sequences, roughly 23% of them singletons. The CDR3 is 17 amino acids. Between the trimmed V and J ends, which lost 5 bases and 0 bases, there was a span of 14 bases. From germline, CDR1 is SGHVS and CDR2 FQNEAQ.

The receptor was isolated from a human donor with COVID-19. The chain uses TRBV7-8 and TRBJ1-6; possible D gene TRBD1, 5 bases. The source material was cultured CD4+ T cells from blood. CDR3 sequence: CASSGGQGDSYNSPLHF. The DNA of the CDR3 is TGTGCCAGCAGCGGAGGGCAGGGAGACTCCTATAATTCACCCCTCCACTTT.